These 29 T cell receptor beta chains originate from one sample sequenced in a study of T cell repertoires in cytomegalovirus infection. No cognate antigen is known for these TCRs. TCRdb reprocessed the reads via MiXCR and lists one record per CDR3 protein. The sample carries approximately 73,000 distinct CDR3 sequences, 35% to 45% recorded once. The sequenced sample was CD8+ T cells from cultured PBMCs, obtained from culture after CMV antigen stimulation. All receptors derive from a human donor in good health (CMV status not recorded). Some clones in this sample may be carry-over from other donors' samples.

This clonotype has just a few counts. The rearrangement uses TRBV20-1 and TRBJ1-5, with D uncertain. The CDR3 has 13 residues. Germline assignment: CDR1 DFQATT and CDR2 SNEGSKA (reference sequence). Deletions cut 1 base from V and 6 bases from J, with 10 bases between. Here the CDR3 DNA reads TGCAGTGCTAGAGGCTGGGTCAGTCAGCCCCAGCATTTT. It yields the protein CSARGWVSQPQHF.

Many counts were recorded for this clonotype. This chain joins TRBV7-2 and TRBJ2-1, with 7 bases aligning to TRBD2. This CDR3 comprises 16 residues. The V gene's germline CDR1 is SGHTA and CDR2 FQGNSA. The J segment lost 5 bases and the V segment lost 4 bases, leaving 11 bases of the junction unmatched. The CDR3 nucleotides read TGTGCCAGCAGCTCGCGAACTAGCGCCGTCCACAATGAGCAGTTCTTC. Translating gives CASSSRTSAVHNEQFF.

The chain recombines TRBV7-3 with TRBJ2-2, with D uncertain. Trimming removed 0 bases from V and 4 bases from J, with 12 bases in between. Germline V gene data show CDR1 as SGHTA and CDR2 as FQGTGA. CDR3 length equals 16 residues. The CDR3 sequence is CASSLTQTSSTGELFF. CDR3 DNA: TGTGCCAGCAGCTTAACTCAAACCTCGAGCACCGGGGAGCTGTTTTTT.

This rearrangement joins TRBV6-1 to TRBJ2-3; D perhaps matches TRBD1 (5 bases). Trimming left V 0 bases short and J 1 base short, with 14 bases between. CDR1 and CDR2 (germline): MNHNS, SASEGT. The CDR3 runs to 17 residues. The DNA for the CDR3 is TGTGCCAGCAGTGAAGCGATTGGGGCCCCGGGCACAGATACGCAGTATTTT. Protein: CASSEAIGAPGTDTQYF.

The table lists this clonotype with a few counts. The J gene is TRBJ2-3, the V gene TRBV4-1; D not resolved. The CDR3 covers 12 residues. Germline CDR1 reads MGHRA; CDR2 reads YSYEKL. Trimming took 0 bases from V and 6 from J, leaving 4 bases between them. The CDR3 DNA sequence: TGCGCCAGCAGCCAAGAGAGGGATACGCAGTATTTT. Translated: CASSQERDTQYF.

This clonotype was counted a single time. The rearrangement joins TRBV6-2 or TRBV6-3 to TRBJ1-4; weak D call: TRBD1 (5 bases). Germline values: CDR1 MNHEY, CDR2 SVGEGT. Between the trimmed V and J ends, which lost 6 bases and 4 bases, there was a span of 18 bases. CDR3 length: 16 residues. CDR3 sequence reads: CASRSINAGLNEKLFF. CDR3 nucleotides: TGTGCCAGCAGATCCATCAACGCAGGGCTTAATGAAAAACTGTTTTTT.

The chain uses TRBV12-3 or TRBV12-4 and TRBJ1-2; 10 bases fit TRBD1. The CDR3 is 17 residues long. The V segment lost 3 bases and the J segment 2 bases; nucleotides outside the gene matches: 9. The CDR3 DNA is TGTGCCAGCAGTTTTGGGACAGGGGCCTTATTAAACTATGGCTACACCTTC. Its translation: CASSFGTGALLNYGYTF.

This clonotype was detected a few times. The CDR3 coding sequence is TGCGCCAGCAGCCCGCCAGCGCAGACTGAAGCTTTCTTT. It encodes CASSPPAQTEAFF. The chain combines TRBV5-1 with TRBJ1-1; D is ambiguous. This CDR3 has 13 amino acids. Germline V lookup: CDR1 SGHRS, CDR2 YFSETQ. V was cut by 4 bases and J by 5 bases, with 12 bases left in between.

The chain carries TRBV4-1 and TRBJ1-5; D might be TRBD1 (5 bases). This CDR3 comprises 15 residues. Trimming pared 2 bases from V and 3 bases from J, leaving 11 bases between. CDR1 and CDR2 (germline): MGHRA, YSYEKL. CDR3 sequence: CASSQIDSANQPQHF. The DNA for the CDR3 is TGCGCCAGCAGCCAAATTGACAGTGCCAATCAGCCCCAGCATTTT.

This clonotype was detected once. The chain employs TRBV12-3 or TRBV12-4 and TRBJ1-2; D may be TRBD1 (6 bases). This CDR3 has 16 amino acids. Trimming stripped 6 bases from V and 5 bases from J, with 22 bases between. In nucleotides, the CDR3 is TGTGCCAGCAGCCTCGGGACACATCTTCTAGGGTATGGCTACACCTTC. It translates to CASSLGTHLLGYGYTF.

This chain uses TRBV7-3 with TRBJ2-1; TRBD2 matches 7 bases. This CDR3 is built from 17 residues. Germline trimming cut 8 bases from V and 9 bases from J; bases unmatched to any gene: 22. Per the germline V gene, CDR1 is SGHTA and CDR2 is FQGTGA. The CDR3 region is CASAPGGGRSPGGEQFF. The CDR3 DNA is TGTGCCAGCGCCCCGGGGGGTGGTAGGTCCCCCGGCGGTGAGCAGTTCTTC.

The chain has TRBV20-1 and TRBJ2-3; unclear D gene. The CDR3 contains 14 residues. Trimming pared 0 bases from V and 6 bases from J, leaving 13 bases between. Germline V gene sequence: CDR1 DFQATT, CDR2 SNEGSKA (reference sequence). This chain's CDR3 is CSARDFAARDTQYF. DNA of the CDR3: TGCAGTGCTAGAGATTTCGCGGCCCGGGATACGCAGTATTTT.

This clonotype showed up just once. The chain is built from TRBV20-1 and TRBJ1-5; TRBD1 matches at 10 bases. CDR1 is DFQATT, CDR2 SNEGSKA, per germline (reference sequence). The V and J ends lost 0 bases and 4 bases, in that order; junction bases with no gene match: 12. The CDR3 covers 18 residues. CDR3 region: CSARDLTSGTGANQPQHF. CDR3 DNA sequence: TGCAGTGCTAGAGATCTAACCTCCGGGACAGGGGCAAATCAGCCCCAGCATTTT.

This chain links TRBV5-6 with TRBJ2-1; D might be TRBD2 (6 bases). Germline assignment: CDR1 SGHDT and CDR2 YYEEEE. The CDR3 has 16 residues. The germline V and J ends were trimmed by 0 bases and 7 bases, with 17 bases remaining between them. The CDR3 region is CASSLGAGTATNEQFF. In DNA form, the CDR3 reads TGTGCCAGCAGCTTGGGAGCCGGGACTGCTACAAATGAGCAGTTCTTC.

This clonotype occurred a few times. The V and J genes are TRBV28 and TRBJ2-7; 9 bases map to TRBD1. The CDR3 is 15 amino acids. V lost 11 bases and J lost 0; bases outside the gene matches: 11. The germline V gene encodes CDR1 MDHEN and CDR2 SYDVKM. The CDR3 protein is CASRRQGEISYEQYF. The CDR3 DNA sequence: TGTGCCTCCCGCCGACAGGGGGAAATCTCCTACGAGCAGTACTTC.

This clonotype was seen a handful of times. The DNA of the CDR3 is TGCAGCGGACTTTACAGGGGAACTGAAGCTTTCTTT. Encoded protein: CSGLYRGTEAFF. The V gene is TRBV29-1, the J gene TRBJ1-1; TRBD1 matches 7 bases. The V segment lost 7 bases and the J segment 5 bases; nucleotides outside the gene matches: 7. The CDR3 sequence is 12 residues long. Looked up from germline, CDR1 is SQVTM and CDR2 is ANQGSEA.

V is TRBV6-5 and J is TRBJ2-1; the D gene could be TRBD1 or TRBD2 (5 bases each). The CDR3 has 11 residues. V was shortened by 8 bases and J by 8 bases, with 10 bases between the two germline ends. The V gene's germline CDR1 is MNHEY and CDR2 SVGAGI. CDR3 in amino acids: CASALGDEQFF. The CDR3 DNA is TGTGCCAGCGCCTTGGGGGATGAGCAGTTCTTC.

This clonotype showed up just a few times. This rearrangement joins TRBV7-6 to TRBJ2-1; TRBD2 agrees at 8 bases. Germline loops: CDR1 SGHVS, CDR2 FNYEAQ. This CDR3 spans 15 amino acids. The ends lost 0 bases at V and 4 bases at J; junction bases unmatched: 2. CDR3 sequence (DNA): TGTGCCAGCAGCTTAGCAAGCGGGGGATACAATGAGCAGTTCTTC. It yields the protein CASSLASGGYNEQFF. Complete variable domain (other parts from reference TRBV7-6 and TRBJ2-1): GAGVSQSPRYKVTKRGQDVALRCDPISGHVSLYWYRQALGQGPEFLTYFNYEAQQDKSGLPNDRFSAERPEGSISTLTIQRTEQRDSAMYRCASSLASGGYNEQFFGPGTRLTVL.

The rearrangement uses TRBV2 and TRBJ2-2; D not certain. The V end lost 8 bases, the J end lost 1 base, and 11 bases lay between the germline ends. CDR1 is SNHLY, CDR2 FYNNEI, per germline. The CDR3 is 14 residues long. The CDR3 loop reads CASRRYENTGELFF. In nucleotides, the CDR3 is TGTGCCAGCCGACGCTACGAGAACACCGGGGAGCTGTTTTTT.

The gene calls are TRBV4-1 and TRBJ2-7, with D possibly matching TRBD1 (5 bases). The CDR3 length is 17 residues. CDR1 is MGHRA, CDR2 YSYEKL, per germline. V was pared by 0 bases and J by 0 bases, with 15 bases between. CDR3 nucleotide sequence: TGCGCCAGCAGCCAAGAGACGTCAGGGCGTAGCTCCTACGAGCAGTACTTC. This gives the protein CASSQETSGRSSYEQYF.

This clonotype was observed many times. The J gene is TRBJ1-6, the V gene TRBV2, with D possibly TRBD1 on 5 matching bases. From germline, CDR1 is SNHLY and CDR2 FYNNEI. This CDR3 spans 16 amino acids. V was clipped by 0 bases and J by 7 bases, with 13 bases between them. For the CDR3, the DNA is TGTGCCAGCAGTGAAGCAACGGGGGACCCAAATTCACCCCTCCACTTT. Protein: CASSEATGDPNSPLHF.

Only a few counts were recorded for this clonotype. This chain links TRBV7-2 with TRBJ1-6; D remains unclear. V gave up 1 base and J gave up 0 bases, with 7 bases separating them. Germline V gene lookup returns CDR1 SGHTA and CDR2 FQGNSA. This CDR3 spans 16 amino acids. The CDR3 loop is CASSLDISSYNSPLHF. CDR3 nucleotides: TGTGCCAGCAGCTTAGACATTTCCTCCTATAATTCACCCCTCCACTTT. Looking up the rest from reference TRBV7-2 and TRBJ1-6 gives the full variable domain: GAGVSQSPSNKVTEKGKDVELRCDPISGHTALYWYRQSLGQGLEFLIYFQGNSAPDKSGLPSDRFSAERTGGSVSTLTIQRTQQEDSAVYLCASSLDISSYNSPLHFGNGTRLTVT.

This clonotype was detected a few times. This chain connects TRBV28 to TRBJ2-1; a weak D match, TRBD2 (5 bases). V lost 4 bases to trimming and J lost 8 bases, with 21 bases between them. The CDR3 sequence is 16 residues long. Germline values: CDR1 MDHEN, CDR2 SYDVKM. CDR3 region: CASSSRTAQHLDEQFF. CDR3 nucleotides: TGTGCCAGCAGTTCAAGGACTGCTCAGCATTTGGATGAGCAGTTCTTC. Complete variable domain (other parts from reference TRBV28 and TRBJ2-1): DVKVTQSSRYLVKRTGEKVFLECVQDMDHENMFWYRQDPGLGLRLIYFSYDVKMKEKGDIPEGYSVSREKKERFSLILESASTNQTSMYLCASSSRTAQHLDEQFFGPGTRLTVL.

Only one count was recorded for this clonotype. The CDR3 here is CAISDRTNYGYTF. DNA for the CDR3: TGTGCCATCAGCGATAGAACTAACTATGGCTACACCTTC. The genes are TRBV10-3 and TRBJ1-2; D gene unclear. The CDR3 runs 13 residues. V dropped 6 bases and J dropped 0 bases, with 8 bases sitting between them. Germline V lookup: CDR1 ENHRY, CDR2 SYGVKD.

This clonotype has only a few counts. This chain connects TRBV11-2 to TRBJ2-2, with D uncertain. In germline, CDR1 is SGHAT, CDR2 FQNNGV. This CDR3 has 14 residues. Trimming took off 1 base at V and 3 bases at J, with 6 bases between the two ends. CDR3 DNA: TGTGCCAGCAGCTTAGGACCTTACACCGGGGAGCTGTTTTTT. Protein product: CASSLGPYTGELFF.

CDR3: CASSLIEQFF. CDR3 in DNA: TGTGCCAGCAGCTTGATTGAGCAGTTCTTC. This chain joins TRBV7-9 and TRBJ2-1; D is unresolved. CDR3 length equals 10 residues. The V gene's germline CDR1 is SEHNR and CDR2 FQNEAQ (reference sequence). The V end was cut by 3 bases, the J end by 9 bases, with 3 bases between. The entire variable domain, with the rest obtained from reference TRBV7-9 and TRBJ2-1, is as follows: DTGVSQNPRHKITKRGQNVTFRCDPISEHNRLYWYRQTLGQGPEFLTYFQNEAQLEKSRLLSDRFSAERPKGSFSTLEIQRTEQGDSAMYLCASSLIEQFFGPGTRLTVL.

This clonotype was seen a handful of times. The chain combines TRBV19 with TRBJ2-1; D is tentatively TRBD1 or TRBD2 (6 bases each). Germline assignment: CDR1 LNHDA and CDR2 SQIVND (reference sequence). Between the trimmed V and J ends, which lost 1 base and 4 bases, there was a span of 11 bases. The CDR3 has 15 residues. This chain's CDR3 is CASSIVGGDYNEQFF. For the CDR3, the DNA is TGTGCCAGTAGTATAGTCGGGGGCGATTACAATGAGCAGTTCTTC.

The CDR3 here is CASTVVSGGAFPNEQFF. In DNA form, the CDR3 reads TGTGCCAGTACGGTGGTTAGCGGGGGGGCCTTTCCAAATGAGCAGTTCTTC. This chain links TRBV19 with TRBJ2-1; 11 bases align to TRBD2. The V gene end was trimmed by 7 bases and the J gene end by 7 bases; junction bases not matched to a gene: 15. In germline, CDR1 is LNHDA, CDR2 SQIVND (reference sequence). The CDR3 is 17 residues long.

J is TRBJ1-6 and V is TRBV19, with 8 bases aligning to TRBD1. CDR3 length equals 16 residues. With V trimmed by 4 bases and J by 4 bases, 6 bases remained unmatched. Germline assignment: CDR1 LNHDA and CDR2 SQIVND (reference sequence). CDR3 sequence (DNA): TGTGCCAGTAGTAAAGACAGGGGAGAATATAATTCACCCCTCCACTTT. Translated, it gives CASSKDRGEYNSPLHF.